This T cell receptor beta chain was found in a study of blood T cell repertoires in COVID-19. Study details: Nucleic acid was either cDNA or gDNA, and it came from T cells, B-cell-depleted T cells, or PBMCs.

Categorization into cohorts depended on clinical history that participants reported. Only in-frame clones appear in the TCRdb table, and some are missing; sequencing was by immunoSEQ multiplex PCR. Here the sample spans 190,000 or so clones, roughly 85% being singletons. This clonotype originated in a man aged 40-55 years who had recovered from COVID-19. What was sequenced was PBMCs or T cells enriched from blood (not recorded which).

CDR3: CASSGDRRPLHF. The CDR3 DNA reads TGTGCCAGCAGTGGGGACAGGCGTCCCCTCCACTTT. The J gene is TRBJ1-6, the V gene TRBV12-3 or TRBV12-4; TRBD1 matches 8 bases. The ends lost 5 bases at V and 13 bases at J; junction bases unmatched: 4. The CDR3 is made up of 12 amino acids.